Presented here are 25 T cell receptor beta chains from one specimen sequenced in a study of CD8 T cells in Susac syndrome. An input of about 0.5 to 1 ug of RNA was subjected to reverse transcription using random hexamers. MiXCR, applied by TCRdb to the immunoSEQ multiplex PCR reads, yields one record per CDR3 protein. The table records some 170,000 distinct CDR3 sequences, 85% to 95% of them present only once. Material: CD4+ T cells from PBMCs. The receptors were gathered from a human donor in good health.

V usage is TRBV7-3 and J usage is TRBJ2-1; D unclear. V was pared by 2 bases and J by 4 bases, with 9 bases between. CDR1 and CDR2 from the germline V gene are SGHTA and FQGTGA. The CDR3 covers 14 residues. The chain's CDR3 is CASSLSAQYNEQFF. The CDR3 bases are TGTGCCAGCAGCTTATCGGCCCAGTACAATGAGCAGTTCTTC.

The J gene is TRBJ1-5, the V gene TRBV3-1; D remains unclear. This CDR3 has 13 amino acids. Trimming left V 4 bases short and J 3 bases short, with 7 bases between. Germline V lookup: CDR1 LGHDT, CDR2 YNNKEL (reference sequence). CDR3 DNA sequence: TGTGCCAGCAGCCCGAATGACAATCAGCCCCAGCATTTT. It yields the protein CASSPNDNQPQHF.

The table lists this clonotype with a count of one. The CDR3 sequence is CASSPSTGIPVTNTEAFF. The CDR3 nucleotides read TGTGCCAGCAGTCCTTCGACAGGGATACCGGTTACGAACACTGAAGCTTTCTTT. The V call is TRBV12-3 or TRBV12-4, the J call TRBJ1-1, with 7 bases aligning to TRBD1. The CDR3 consists of 18 residues. The junction had 16 bases not matched to a gene; V was cut back by 5 bases and J by 1 base.

The chain links TRBV2 to TRBJ1-2; D is possibly TRBD1 (5 bases). CDR1 SNHLY and CDR2 FYNNEI come from the germline V gene. The length of the CDR3 is 15 residues. The V end lost 6 bases, the J end lost 2 bases, and 16 bases lay between the germline ends. CDR3 in DNA: TGTGCCAGCAGCCAAGGGGTTCCGATAAACTATGGCTACACCTTC. As protein: CASSQGVPINYGYTF.

This chain links TRBV29-1 with TRBJ1-4; TRBD1 might be the D (6 bases). The CDR3 runs to 13 residues. Germline loops: CDR1 SQVTM, CDR2 ANQGSEA. V gave up 4 bases and J gave up 14 bases, with 20 bases separating them. The CDR3 DNA sequence: TGCAGCGTTGCGACAGGCCAAGACGGAAAGCTGTTTTTT. Encoded protein: CSVATGQDGKLFF.

The table lists this clonotype with a count of one. V gene TRBV25-1 combines with J gene TRBJ2-3; D is unclear. V lost 7 bases and J 0 bases, leaving 8 bases between the germline ends. Germline lookup yields CDR1 MGHDK and CDR2 SYGVNS. This CDR3 contains 13 residues. CDR3 nucleotide sequence: TGTGCCAGCATTGCTTCTAGCACAGATACGCAGTATTTT. It codes for CASIASSTDTQYF.

The genes are TRBV11-2 and TRBJ2-4; D is perhaps TRBD2 (5 bases). The CDR3 runs 16 residues. The V and J ends lost 5 bases and 5 bases respectively, with 19 bases between them. CDR1 and CDR2 (germline): SGHAT, FQNNGV. In DNA, the CDR3 is TGTGCCAGCAGCCCTGACGGCCTAGCTCTTGAAAACATTCAGTACTTC. It codes for CASSPDGLALENIQYF.

This clonotype was counted once. This chain links TRBV4-2 with TRBJ1-2; 7 positions match TRBD1. Trimming cost V 0 bases and J 4 bases; bases outside gene matches: 5. The CDR3 extends over 15 amino acids. The germline CDR1 and CDR2 sequences are LGHNA and YNFKEQ. DNA for the CDR3: TGTGCCAGCAGCCAAGATCAGGGGGGGGGCTATGGCTACACCTTC. Translation: CASSQDQGGGYGYTF.

This chain connects TRBV7-2 to TRBJ2-7, with D perhaps matching TRBD1 (6 bases). V lost 2 bases to trimming and J lost 9 bases, with 11 bases between them. CDR1 is SGHTA and CDR2 is FQGNSA in the germline V gene. The CDR3 contains 12 residues. CDR3 loop: CASSLRQTGQYF. In DNA form, the CDR3 reads TGTGCCAGCAGCTTACGCCAGACAGGGCAGTACTTC.

The chain has TRBV5-1 and TRBJ1-2, with no clear D. CDR1 is SGHRS and CDR2 is YFSETQ in the germline V gene. V was clipped by 0 bases and J by 4 bases, with 13 bases between them. The CDR3 length is 15 residues. The CDR3 region is CASSLEGIPTYGYTF. The DNA of the CDR3 is TGCGCCAGCAGCTTGGAAGGGATCCCAACCTATGGCTACACCTTC.

The chain employs TRBV29-1 and TRBJ1-4, with TRBD1 matching 7 bases. The CDR3 is 14 amino acids. The ends lost 4 bases at V and 6 bases at J; junction bases unmatched: 8. CDR1 and CDR2 (germline): SQVTM, ANQGSEA. CDR3: CSVGQGGVDEKLFF. Written as DNA, the CDR3 is TGCAGCGTTGGACAGGGTGGGGTTGATGAAAAACTGTTTTTT.

The chain recombines TRBV20-1 with TRBJ1-4; D is unclear. Trimming removed 6 bases from V and 0 bases from J, with 11 bases in between. The CDR3 has 14 residues. Germline values: CDR1 DFQATT, CDR2 SNEGSKA (reference sequence). The CDR3 nucleotides are TGCAGTGCCCGAGAAGGCGCAACTAATGAAAAACTGTTTTTT. Translating it yields CSAREGATNEKLFF.

In DNA, the CDR3 is TGTGCCAGCAGCTCCGGACTGACCGAGCAGTACTTC. Its translation: CASSSGLTEQYF. The genes are TRBV6-2 or TRBV6-3 and TRBJ2-7, with D possibly TRBD2 on 5 matching bases. Trimming removed 6 bases from V and 6 bases from J, with 12 bases in between. The germline V gene has CDR1 MNHEY and CDR2 SVGEGT. The CDR3 runs to 12 residues.

The rearrangement uses TRBV3-1 and TRBJ1-2; weak D call: TRBD1 (5 bases). V was cut by 3 bases and J by 5 bases, with 13 bases left in between. Germline loops: CDR1 LGHDT, CDR2 YNNKEL (reference sequence). This CDR3 has 14 residues. The CDR3 loop reads CASSHGTQEYGYTF. CDR3 coding DNA: TGTGCCAGCAGCCACGGGACCCAGGAGTATGGCTACACCTTC.

The chain uses TRBV5-4 and TRBJ2-3, with D possibly matching TRBD2 (5 bases). V was cut by 0 bases and J by 3 bases, with 11 bases left in between. The CDR3 has 15 residues. Looked up from germline, CDR1 is SGHNT and CDR2 is YYREEE (reference sequence). The CDR3 DNA is TGTGCCAGCAGCTTGGGAGGACGGGATACAGATACGCAGTATTTT. Protein sequence: CASSLGGRDTDTQYF.

V is TRBV27 and J is TRBJ1-2, with a possible D match to TRBD1 (5 bases). The CDR3 covers 15 residues. V lost 5 bases, J lost 4 bases, and 17 bases lay in between. Per the germline V gene, CDR1 is MNHEY and CDR2 is SMNVEV (reference sequence). The DNA for the CDR3 is TGTGCCAGCAGTGAATACCGTGGGGCCACCTATGGCTACACCTTC. This encodes CASSEYRGATYGYTF.

This clonotype occurred once. J is TRBJ1-3 and V is TRBV12-3 or TRBV12-4; tentatively, D is TRBD1 (6 bases). V lost 6 bases and J 4 bases, leaving 19 bases between the germline ends. This CDR3 region has 16 residues. CDR3 nucleotide sequence: TGTGCCAGCAGCCCCTTGACAGGTCCAGACGGAAACACCATATATTTT. Translating it yields CASSPLTGPDGNTIYF.

This clonotype has only one observation. The chain couples TRBV3-1 to TRBJ2-5, with D unresolved. Germline CDR1 and CDR2: LGHDT and YNNKEL (reference sequence). CDR3 length: 14 residues. Trimming shortened V by 4 bases and J by 5 bases, and 14 bases separated the two germline ends. CDR3 in amino acids: CASSPPVGFETQYF. CDR3 in DNA: TGTGCCAGCAGCCCCCCCGTTGGTTTCGAGACCCAGTACTTC.

The chain has TRBV5-1 and TRBJ2-5; TRBD2 is a possible D gene (5 bases). Trimming took 4 bases from V and 5 from J, leaving 15 bases between them. Germline values: CDR1 SGHRS, CDR2 YFSETQ. The CDR3 sequence is 14 residues long. In DNA form, the CDR3 reads TGCGCCAGCAGCCGGACTGTTGGGTTGGAGACCCAGTACTTC. Protein product: CASSRTVGLETQYF.

The chain employs TRBV3-1 and TRBJ2-6; 8 nucleotides line up with TRBD1. The junction had 8 bases not matched to a gene; V was cut back by 4 bases and J by 0 bases. CDR3 length: 18 amino acids. Germline CDR1 LGHDT, CDR2 YNNKEL (reference sequence). This CDR3 reads CASSPGTGRYSGANVLTF. The CDR3 DNA is TGTGCCAGCAGCCCAGGGACAGGTCGTTACTCTGGGGCCAACGTCCTGACTTTC.

This clonotype was seen a single time. V is TRBV6-1 and J is TRBJ2-1; TRBD2 matches 11 bases. The length of the CDR3 is 16 residues. Germline V gene sequence: CDR1 MNHNS, CDR2 SASEGT. Trimming removed 5 bases from V and 10 bases from J; junction bases left unmatched: 13. The CDR3 DNA sequence: TGTGCCAGCAGTCGTCTAACTAGCGGGGGTATACCAGAGCAGTTCTTC. Translated: CASSRLTSGGIPEQFF.

The chain joins TRBV7-2 to TRBJ2-3; D remains unclear. Germline V lookup: CDR1 SGHTA, CDR2 FQGNSA. The CDR3 contains 15 residues. V gave up 3 bases and J gave up 2 bases, with 12 bases separating them. The CDR3: CASSFSPSPTDTQYF. CDR3 DNA: TGTGCCAGCAGCTTTTCGCCAAGCCCCACAGATACGCAGTATTTT.

The chain employs TRBV12-2 and TRBJ1-1; TRBD1 was called by the table and not checked on the DNA. TRBV12-2 is listed as a pseudogene. The CDR3 has 14 residues. In DNA form, the CDR3 reads TGTGCAAGTCGCCCGACAGGGGTGAACACTGAAGCTTTCTTT. Translation gives CASRPTGVNTEAFF.

The chain carries TRBV19 and TRBJ1-5, with D tentatively TRBD1 (6 bases). This CDR3 comprises 15 residues. CDR1 and CDR2 (germline): LNHDA, SQIVND (reference sequence). V was clipped by 0 bases and J by 2 bases, with 8 bases between them. The CDR3 protein is CASSIEWTGNQPQHF. The CDR3 coding sequence is TGTGCCAGTAGTATAGAATGGACAGGCAATCAGCCCCAGCATTTT.

CDR3 protein: CSVRRGSYNEQFF. Here the CDR3 DNA reads TGCAGCGTTCGAAGGGGCTCCTACAATGAGCAGTTCTTC. The V gene is TRBV29-1, the J gene TRBJ2-1, with D tentatively TRBD1 (5 bases). The V end lost 5 bases, the J end lost 0 bases, and 8 bases lay between the germline ends. Germline V lookup: CDR1 SQVTM, CDR2 ANQGSEA. CDR3 length equals 13 residues.